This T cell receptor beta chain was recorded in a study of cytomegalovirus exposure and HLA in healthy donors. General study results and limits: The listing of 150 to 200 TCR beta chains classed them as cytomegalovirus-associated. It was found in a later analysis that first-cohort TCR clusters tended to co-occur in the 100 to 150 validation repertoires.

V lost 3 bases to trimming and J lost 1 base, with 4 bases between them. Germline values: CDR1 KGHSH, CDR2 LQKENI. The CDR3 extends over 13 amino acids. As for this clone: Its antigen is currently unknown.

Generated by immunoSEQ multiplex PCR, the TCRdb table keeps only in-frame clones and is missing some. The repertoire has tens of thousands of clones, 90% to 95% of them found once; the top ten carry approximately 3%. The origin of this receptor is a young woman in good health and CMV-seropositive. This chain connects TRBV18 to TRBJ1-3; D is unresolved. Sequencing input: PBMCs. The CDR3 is CASSPSSGNTIYF. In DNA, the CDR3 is TGTGCCAGCTCACCCTCGTCTGGAAACACCATATATTTT.